Below, 19 T cell receptor beta chains from the same sample are listed, as sequenced in a study of blood T cell repertoires in COVID-19. Profiled with immunoSEQ multiplex PCR; TCRdb holds only in-frame clones, not every one. The table shows 240,000 or so clones, with approximately 90% occurring only once. The sequenced material came from PBMCs or T cells enriched from blood (not recorded which). Receptors originate from a man in his fifties who had been exposed to COVID-19.

As regards this clone: Germline is not matched at one junction end, which may reflect a read error. J is TRBJ1-4 and V is TRBV14; tentative D call: TRBD1 (5 bases). Germline V gene sequence: CDR1 SGHDN, CDR2 FVKESK. The CDR3 loop spans 14 amino acids. DNA for the CDR3: TGTGCCAGCAGCCGGACACGGCTGAATGGAAAACTGTTTTTT. It codes for CASSRTRLNGKLFF.

The chain is built from TRBV6-1 and TRBJ2-7, with 10 bases lining up with TRBD2. CDR1 MNHNS and CDR2 SASEGT come from the germline V gene. CDR3 length equals 15 residues. Trimming cost V 0 bases and J 3 bases; bases outside gene matches: 2. The CDR3 loop is CASSEASGGFYEQYF. CDR3 DNA sequence: TGTGCCAGCAGTGAAGCTAGCGGGGGGTTCTACGAGCAGTACTTC.

This chain links TRBV7-9 with TRBJ2-1, with TRBD2 matching over 12 bases. CDR1 SEHNR and CDR2 FQNEAQ come from the germline V gene (reference sequence). The CDR3 runs to 16 residues. J gave up 4 bases and V 3 bases, and 4 bases lay outside the gene matches. The CDR3 sequence is CASSFLAGGPYNEQFF. For the CDR3, the DNA is TGTGCCAGCAGCTTCCTAGCGGGAGGGCCTTACAATGAGCAGTTCTTC. Using reference TRBV7-9 and TRBJ2-1 for the parts outside the CDR3, the full variable domain is DTGVSQNPRHKITKRGQNVTFRCDPISEHNRLYWYRQTLGQGPEFLTYFQNEAQLEKSRLLSDRFSAERPKGSFSTLEIQRTEQGDSAMYLCASSFLAGGPYNEQFFGPGTRLTVL.

This chain's CDR3 is CASSLGQANTEAFF. CDR3 DNA sequence: TGTGCCAGCAGTTTGGGGCAGGCGAACACTGAAGCTTTCTTT. The chain links TRBV28 to TRBJ1-1; D perhaps matches TRBD1 (5 bases). Germline CDR1 reads MDHEN; CDR2 reads SYDVKM. V shed 3 bases and J shed 1 base, with 9 bases lying between them. The CDR3 is 14 residues long.

CDR3 sequence (DNA): TGTGCCAGCAGCCTTAGGGCAGGGACTGGAAACACCATATATTTT. Protein: CASSLRAGTGNTIYF. J is TRBJ1-3 and V is TRBV28; a weak D match, TRBD1 (5 bases). V lost 6 bases and J 2 bases, leaving 14 bases between the germline ends. The CDR3 runs 15 residues. Looked up from germline, CDR1 is MDHEN and CDR2 is SYDVKM. Full variable domain (remainder filled in from reference TRBV28 and TRBJ1-3): DVKVTQSSRYLVKRTGEKVFLECVQDMDHENMFWYRQDPGLGLRLIYFSYDVKMKEKGDIPEGYSVSREKKERFSLILESASTNQTSMYLCASSLRAGTGNTIYFGEGSWLTVV.

The V gene is TRBV7-2, the J gene TRBJ1-1, with a possible D match to TRBD1 (5 bases). Germline CDR1 and CDR2: SGHTA and FQGNSA. V dropped 8 bases and J dropped 1 base, with 17 bases sitting between them. The CDR3 loop spans 15 amino acids. CDR3 DNA sequence: TGTGCCAGCTCCCCCTGGGGCCGCCGGAACACTGAAGCTTTCTTT. This gives the protein CASSPWGRRNTEAFF.

This clone was seen only once. The chain recombines TRBV12-5 with TRBJ2-7; a possible D gene is TRBD2 (5 bases). CDR1 and CDR2 from the germline V gene are LGHNT and FRNRAP. The CDR3 is 13 residues long. The V and J ends lost 0 bases and 7 bases respectively, with 10 bases between them. The CDR3 loop reads CASGLVHPGEQYF. The CDR3 nucleotides read TGTGCTAGTGGTTTGGTACACCCGGGGGAGCAGTACTTC.

The chain employs TRBV5-4 and TRBJ2-3; D gene uncertain. The CDR3 runs 13 residues. V gave up 5 bases and J gave up 4 bases, with 11 bases separating them. Looked up from germline, CDR1 is SGHNT and CDR2 is YYREEE (reference sequence). The CDR3 nucleotides read TGTGCCAGCAGACTTAGCATTTCAGATACGCAGTATTTT. It codes for CASRLSISDTQYF.

The chain combines TRBV7-3 with TRBJ2-7, with 9 bases matching TRBD1. The CDR3 totals 14 residues. Trimming removed 5 bases from V and 2 bases from J; junction bases left unmatched: 4. From germline, CDR1 is SGHTA and CDR2 FQGTGA. CDR3 loop: CASSINRGPYEQYF. CDR3 coding DNA: TGTGCCAGCAGCATTAACAGGGGGCCCTACGAGCAGTACTTC. Full variable domain (remainder filled in from reference TRBV7-3 and TRBJ2-7): GAGVSQTPSNKVTEKGKYVELRCDPISGHTALYWYRQSLGQGPEFLIYFQGTGAADDSGLPNDRFFAVRPEGSVSTLKIQRTERGDSAVYLCASSINRGPYEQYFGPGTRLTVT.

The chain carries TRBV7-2 and TRBJ1-1, with TRBD1 matching over 8 bases. CDR1 is SGHTA, CDR2 FQGNSA, per germline. Trimming removed 6 bases from V and 6 bases from J; junction bases left unmatched: 6. The CDR3 loop spans 13 amino acids. CDR3 sequence reads: CASSLGQVPEAFF. The CDR3 coding sequence is TGTGCCAGCAGTTTGGGACAGGTCCCTGAAGCTTTCTTT.

V usage is TRBV5-4 and J usage is TRBJ1-2; D is perhaps TRBD1 (5 bases). The germline gives CDR1 SGHNT, CDR2 YYREEE (reference sequence). The CDR3 sequence is 15 residues long. The V end was cut by 0 bases, the J end by 2 bases, with 11 bases between. CDR3: CASSLARVTNYGYTF. CDR3 coding DNA: TGTGCCAGCAGCTTGGCCAGGGTGACGAACTATGGCTACACCTTC.

This clone has just one count. The chain recombines TRBV5-4 with TRBJ2-1; maybe TRBD1 (5 bases). V lost 0 bases and J 6 bases, leaving 10 bases between the germline ends. The CDR3 has 14 residues. Looked up from germline, CDR1 is SGHNT and CDR2 is YYREEE (reference sequence). The CDR3 DNA follows: TGTGCCAGCAGCTTGGTAGACAGACGCAATGAGCAGTTCTTC. Protein sequence: CASSLVDRRNEQFF.

This clone has just one count. The chain combines TRBV30 with TRBJ2-3; 7 bases are a match to TRBD2. With 0 bases clipped from V and 8 bases from J, the junction kept 8 bases outside the gene matches. Germline CDR1 and CDR2: GTSNPN and SVGIG (reference sequence). The CDR3 has 14 residues. CDR3 residues: CAWSVRGGRRTQYF. The CDR3 DNA sequence: TGTGCCTGGAGTGTACGAGGCGGGAGACGTACGCAGTATTTT. Full variable domain (outside the CDR3, taken from reference TRBV30 and TRBJ2-3): SQTIHQWPATLVQPVGSPLSLECTVEGTSNPNLYWYRQAAGRGLQLLFYSVGIGQISSEVPQNLSASRPQDRQFILSSKKLLLSDSGFYLCAWSVRGGRRTQYFGPGTRLTVL.

The CDR3 DNA reads as TGTGCCAGCAGCTCCATACTAGAAATAAGACAGGGAGATTCACCCCTCCACTTT. It yields the protein CASSSILEIRQGDSPLHF. The V and J genes are TRBV5-8 and TRBJ1-6; 7 nucleotides agree with TRBD1. This CDR3 is 18 amino acids long. Germline lookup yields CDR1 SGHTS and CDR2 YDEGEE. V lost 3 bases to trimming and J lost 8 bases; unmatched junction nucleotides: 17.

J is TRBJ2-1 and V is TRBV27; 9 nucleotides match TRBD2. The ends lost 4 bases at V and 1 base at J; junction bases unmatched: 2. The V gene's germline CDR1 is MNHEY and CDR2 SMNVEV (reference sequence). CDR3 length: 15 amino acids. The CDR3, as DNA: TGTGCCAGCAGTTCGGCGGGAGGGTCCTACAATGAGCAGTTCTTC. The encoded protein is CASSSAGGSYNEQFF.

The chain uses TRBV18 and TRBJ1-6, with no clear D. V shed 6 bases and J shed 5 bases, with 17 bases lying between them. This CDR3 has 16 amino acids. Germline CDR1 KGHSH, CDR2 LQKENI. The CDR3 sequence: CASSTRRAEDNSPLHF. The CDR3 nucleotides read TGTGCCAGCTCCACCAGGCGGGCAGAAGATAATTCACCCCTCCACTTT.

The genes are TRBV2 and TRBJ2-3; 10 bases are shared with TRBD1. The trim removed 5 bases at V and 3 bases at J, leaving 11 bases unmatched. Per the germline V gene, CDR1 is SNHLY and CDR2 is FYNNEI. CDR3 length: 17 residues. The CDR3: CASSPGTGVGWTDTQYF. DNA for the CDR3: TGTGCCAGCAGTCCCGGGACAGGGGTCGGGTGGACAGATACGCAGTATTTT.

The chain joins TRBV3-1 (or the pseudogene TRBV3-2) to TRBJ1-6; D is possibly TRBD1 (5 bases). The CDR3 totals 13 residues. The germline V gene has CDR1 LGHDT and CDR2 YNNKEL (reference sequence). Trimming took 4 bases from V and 14 from J, leaving 15 bases between them. The CDR3 bases are TGTGCCAGCAGCCCACAACAGGTTCGAGCCCTCCACTTT. This codes for CASSPQQVRALHF.

The chain recombines TRBV7-3 with TRBJ2-6; a possible D gene is TRBD2 (5 bases). V lost 5 bases, J lost 0 bases, and 17 bases lay in between. This CDR3 contains 18 residues. Germline loops: CDR1 SGHTA, CDR2 FQGTGA. The CDR3 nucleotides are TGTGCCAGCAGCGCCCGAAGGACTCTTCCCTCTGGGGCCAACGTCCTGACTTTC. Encoded protein: CASSARRTLPSGANVLTF.